This TCR beta chain derives from a study of T cell responses to AZD1222 COVID-19 vaccine. Study-wide points: Elevations in Spike-specific TCR breadth and depth followed administration of two AZD1222 doses. Repertoire samples came only from after the peak T cell response. At baseline, seropositivity was found in only a handful of AZD1222 recipients. The donor group comprised mostly white British people and more females; the analysis possibly underestimated clonal diversity.

TCRdb's copy holds only in-frame clones and misses some; the assay was immunoSEQ multiplex PCR. Here the sample spans roughly 180,000 clones, 94% being singletons. Points on this clone: Its target is not known.

The CDR3 runs to 14 residues. CDR1 and CDR2 from the germline V gene are SQVTM and ANQGSEA. The ends were cut back, 0 bases at V and 2 bases at J, with 10 bases in the middle. The chain uses TRBV29-1 and TRBJ1-2; D uncertain. The receptor's source is an adult who received the AZD1222 COVID-19 vaccine. The sample here was peripheral blood, taken 28 days after the second AZD1222 dose. The CDR3 DNA is TGCAGCGTTGAAGAAGAGGGAGGAAACTATGGCTACACCTTC. It codes for CSVEEEGGNYGYTF.